The 15 T cell receptor beta chains given below trace back to one sample, sequenced in a study of blood T cells in healthy people across ages. A sample-barcoded 5' primer and a J-beta primer mix were used in a second PCR of roughly 6 to 12 cycles. MiXCR, applied by TCRdb to the 5' RACE reads, yields one record per CDR3 protein. The data hold just over 800,000 distinct CDR3 sequences, with 62% observed a single time. Sequenced: blood. Receptor source: a man aged 25 to 40 in good health.

The chain links TRBV7-2 to TRBJ1-5, with D possibly being TRBD1 (5 bases). The CDR3 runs 15 residues. Germline V lookup: CDR1 SGHTA, CDR2 FQGNSA. V was shortened by 1 base and J by 3 bases, with 10 bases between the two germline ends. The CDR3, as DNA: TGTGCCAGCAGCTTAGGGGCAGGGAACAATCAGCCCCAGCATTTT. It specifies CASSLGAGNNQPQHF. Looking up the rest from reference TRBV7-2 and TRBJ1-5 gives the full variable domain: GAGVSQSPSNKVTEKGKDVELRCDPISGHTALYWYRQSLGQGLEFLIYFQGNSAPDKSGLPSDRFSAERTGGSVSTLTIQRTQQEDSAVYLCASSLGAGNNQPQHFGDGTRLSIL.

The gene calls are TRBV6-2 or TRBV6-3 and TRBJ2-3; D may be TRBD2 (5 bases). CDR1 MNHEY and CDR2 SVGEGT come from the germline V gene. V was pared by 5 bases and J by 7 bases, with 16 bases between. CDR3 length: 14 residues. CDR3 sequence (DNA): TGTGCCAGCAGTCGGGGATACACCGGAAATACGCAGTATTTT. It specifies CASSRGYTGNTQYF.

The V call is TRBV7-6, the J call TRBJ1-5, with D perhaps matching TRBD1 (5 bases). The germline CDR1 and CDR2 sequences are SGHVS and FNYEAQ. Trimming removed 5 bases from V and 6 bases from J, with 17 bases in between. The CDR3 length is 15 residues. The CDR3 DNA reads as TGTGCCAGCAGCCCAGATATGGGAAGGGGTCAGCCCCAGCATTTT. Translation gives CASSPDMGRGQPQHF. Based on the CDR3 plus reference TRBV7-6 and TRBJ1-5, the full variable domain is GAGVSQSPRYKVTKRGQDVALRCDPISGHVSLYWYRQALGQGPEFLTYFNYEAQQDKSGLPNDRFSAERPEGSISTLTIQRTEQRDSAMYRCASSPDMGRGQPQHFGDGTRLSIL.

The chain joins TRBV20-1 to TRBJ2-5; D is perhaps TRBD2 (5 bases). The CDR3 is 16 amino acids. V was cut by 0 bases and J by 1 base, with 15 bases left in between. Germline assignment: CDR1 DFQATT and CDR2 SNEGSKA (reference sequence). The CDR3 protein is CSARDWPSTLQETQYF. CDR3 nucleotide sequence: TGCAGTGCTAGAGATTGGCCTAGCACGCTCCAAGAGACCCAGTACTTC.

The V call is TRBV29-1, the J call TRBJ2-7; 14 bases are a match to TRBD2. The V and J ends lost 4 bases and 4 bases, in that order; junction bases with no gene match: 9. The CDR3 covers 16 residues. Germline CDR1 and CDR2: SQVTM and ANQGSEA. CDR3 coding DNA: TGCAGCGTTGTAGGACTAGCGGGGGGTTTATCGTACGAGCAGTACTTC. As protein: CSVVGLAGGLSYEQYF.

The chain is built from TRBV12-3 or TRBV12-4 and TRBJ2-2; either TRBD1 or TRBD2 may fit D (7 bases each). V shed 2 bases and J shed 5 bases, with 15 bases lying between them. The CDR3 contains 16 residues. The CDR3 protein is CASSLLAGGGTGELFF. The DNA for the CDR3 is TGTGCCAGCAGTTTATTGGCAGGGGGGGGGACCGGGGAGCTGTTTTTT.

This clonotype was seen a few times. The rearrangement links TRBV14 to TRBJ1-2, with unresolved D. The CDR3 consists of 13 residues. V lost 0 bases to trimming and J lost 4 bases, with 6 bases between them. Germline values: CDR1 SGHDN, CDR2 FVKESK. The CDR3 nucleotides are TGTGCCAGCAGCCAAGATAAAGCCTATGGCTACACCTTC. Its protein is CASSQDKAYGYTF.

The genes are TRBV7-2 and TRBJ2-1; D might be TRBD1 (5 bases). The CDR3 spans 14 residues. Germline CDR1 reads SGHTA; CDR2 reads FQGNSA. V lost 0 bases and J 5 bases, leaving 8 bases between the germline ends. Written as DNA, the CDR3 is TGTGCCAGCAGCTTAGCCCCGACAGACAATGAGCAGTTCTTC. Its translation is CASSLAPTDNEQFF.

This chain uses TRBV18 with TRBJ2-3; TRBD2 matches 10 bases. V shed 3 bases, J shed 1 base, and the junction held 4 bases outside the gene matches. This CDR3 is built from 16 residues. Germline CDR1 is KGHSH and CDR2 is LQKENI. The CDR3 sequence: CASSPDTSGGTDTQYF. DNA for the CDR3: TGTGCCAGCTCACCGGATACTAGCGGGGGCACAGATACGCAGTATTTT.

The V and J genes are TRBV7-2 and TRBJ1-6; D possibly corresponds to TRBD1 (5 bases). Per the germline V gene, CDR1 is SGHTA and CDR2 is FQGNSA. Between the trimmed V and J ends, which lost 1 base and 7 bases, there was a span of 14 bases. The CDR3 has 16 residues. The CDR3 coding sequence is TGTGCCAGCAGCTTAGTAACAGGCTTTGCCAATTCACCCCTCCACTTT. This encodes CASSLVTGFANSPLHF. Full variable domain (missing parts from reference TRBV7-2 and TRBJ1-6): GAGVSQSPSNKVTEKGKDVELRCDPISGHTALYWYRQSLGQGLEFLIYFQGNSAPDKSGLPSDRFSAERTGGSVSTLTIQRTQQEDSAVYLCASSLVTGFANSPLHFGNGTRLTVT.

This chain joins TRBV28 and TRBJ2-7; D assignment may be TRBD1 or TRBD2 (5 bases each). The V gene lost 7 bases and the J gene lost 0 bases, with 19 bases spanning the gap. Germline-derived CDR1 and CDR2 are MDHEN and SYDVKM. CDR3 size: 16 residues. This CDR3 reads CASTSSGTVVSYEQYF. CDR3 nucleotide sequence: TGTGCCAGCACCTCCTCCGGGACCGTCGTCTCCTACGAGCAGTACTTC.

Remarks on this clonotype: An end of the junction does not agree with germline; a read error may underlie this. The chain uses TRBV20-1 and TRBJ2-7; D gene ambiguous. The CDR3 contains 10 residues. In germline, CDR1 is DFQATT, CDR2 SNEGSKA (reference sequence). CDR3: CSARPYKQYF. CDR3 sequence (DNA): TGCAGTGCTAGGCCCTACAAGCAGTACTTC.

This chain links TRBV7-2 with TRBJ2-7; D is possibly TRBD1 or TRBD2 (5 bases each). V lost 6 bases and J lost 2, with 14 bases in between. Germline loops: CDR1 SGHTA, CDR2 FQGNSA. This CDR3 region has 14 residues. The CDR3 is CASRIGGGTYEQYF. CDR3 sequence (DNA): TGTGCCAGCAGAATCGGTGGGGGAACCTACGAGCAGTACTTC. The full variable domain, with the rest looked up from reference TRBV7-2 and TRBJ2-7, is GAGVSQSPSNKVTEKGKDVELRCDPISGHTALYWYRQSLGQGLEFLIYFQGNSAPDKSGLPSDRFSAERTGGSVSTLTIQRTQQEDSAVYLCASRIGGGTYEQYFGPGTRLTVT.

The chain combines TRBV3-1 with TRBJ2-7; 9 bases match TRBD2. CDR1 and CDR2 from the germline V gene are LGHDT and YNNKEL (reference sequence). Trimming took 4 bases from V and 0 from J; bases not matched to a gene: 4. The CDR3 extends over 15 amino acids. The CDR3 loop reads CASSRLADLSYEQYF. The CDR3, as DNA: TGTGCCAGCAGCCGACTAGCGGATCTCTCCTACGAGCAGTACTTC.

V gene TRBV7-2 combines with J gene TRBJ2-1, with 9 positions matching TRBD2. After removal of 1 base from V and 8 bases from J, the junction contained 6 bases not matched to a gene. The germline V gene has CDR1 SGHTA and CDR2 FQGNSA. CDR3 length equals 15 residues. The CDR3 DNA follows: TGTGCCAGCAGCTTAGTTGGGACTAGCTCCCATGAGCAGTTCTTC. It translates to CASSLVGTSSHEQFF.